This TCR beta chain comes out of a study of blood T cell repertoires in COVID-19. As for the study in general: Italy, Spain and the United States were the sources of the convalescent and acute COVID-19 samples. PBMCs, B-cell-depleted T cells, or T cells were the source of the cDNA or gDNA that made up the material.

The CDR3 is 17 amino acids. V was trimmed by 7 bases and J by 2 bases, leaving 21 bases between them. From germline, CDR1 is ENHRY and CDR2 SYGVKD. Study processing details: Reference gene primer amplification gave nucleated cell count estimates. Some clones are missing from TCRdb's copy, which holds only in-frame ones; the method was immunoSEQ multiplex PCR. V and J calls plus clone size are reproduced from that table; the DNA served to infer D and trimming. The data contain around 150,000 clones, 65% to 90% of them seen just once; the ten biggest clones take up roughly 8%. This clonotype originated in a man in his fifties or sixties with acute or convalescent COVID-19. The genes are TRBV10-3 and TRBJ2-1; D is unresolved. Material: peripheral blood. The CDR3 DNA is TGTGCCATCACCCCTTCCCTACGCGGAGCTACCTACAATGAGCAGTTCTTC. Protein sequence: CAITPSLRGATYNEQFF.